A selection of T cell receptor beta chains follows, all from one sample in a study of response to subunit inactivated influenza vaccine. TCRdb passed the RT-PCR reads through MiXCR, listing each CDR3 protein once. The sample lists fewer than 600,000 distinct CDR3 sequences, approximately 7.7% occurring once. Sample: PBMCs from blood, taken around 2 years after vaccination. Receptors were obtained from a man aged 50-75 years who received an inactivated influenza vaccine. CDR3s include the opening cysteine and the closing phenylalanine or tryptophan. A D gene is named only where the DNA matches it firmly. The size field is filled for only some rows; it gives once, few, many or a size class.

TRBV4-3	-	-	TRBJ2-7	CASSRNREYEQYF	TGCGCCAGCAGCCGCAACAGGGAGTACGAGCAGTACTTC
TRBV29-1	-	TRBD1	TRBJ2-5	CSVDHRGSETQYF	TGCAGCGTGGACCACAGGGGATCGGAGACCCAGTACTTC
TRBV6-6	many	-	TRBJ2-2	CASSFDNGELFF	TGTGCCAGCAGCTTCGACAACGGGGAGCTGTTTTTT
TRBV20-1	-	-	TRBJ1-5	CSARVGAQGLPQHF	TGCAGTGCTAGAGTGGGGGCGCAGGGTTTACCCCAGCATTTT
TRBV5-1	-	-	TRBJ2-1	CASSLYDWSSYNEQFF	TGCGCCAGCAGCTTGTACGACTGGAGCTCCTACAATGAGCAGTTCTTC
TRBV5-6	-	TRBD1	TRBJ1-4	CASSKIDRGAELFF	TGTGCCAGCAGCAAAATCGACAGGGGGGCTGAACTGTTTTTT
TRBV6-5	-	TRBD2	TRBJ2-5	CASSSIPAGVQETQYF	TGTGCCAGCAGTTCGATCCCAGCGGGAGTCCAAGAGACCCAGTACTTC
TRBV6-1	-	TRBD2	TRBJ2-3	CASSAGLLITDTQYF	TGTGCCAGCAGTGCGGGACTACTTATCACAGATACGCAGTATTTT
TRBV9	many	-	TRBJ1-5	CASSVDSNSNQPQHF	TGTGCCAGCAGCGTCGACAGCAATAGCAATCAGCCCCAGCATTTT
TRBV6-6	few	TRBD1	TRBJ1-1	CASGPTGGTEAFF	TGTGCCAGCGGCCCAACAGGGGGCACTGAAGCTTTCTTT
TRBV4-3	few	TRBD1	TRBJ1-4	CASSLDSGTGGEKLFF	TGCGCCAGCAGCCTAGACTCCGGGACAGGGGGTGAAAAACTGTTTTTT
TRBV7-2	many	TRBD1	TRBJ1-1	CASSSQGTGEAFF	TGTGCCAGCAGCTCACAGGGGACTGGGGAAGCTTTCTTT
TRBV6-2/TRBV6-3	many	-	TRBJ2-1	CASSYEWGSHNEQFF	TGTGCCAGCAGTTACGAGTGGGGGAGTCACAATGAGCAGTTCTTC
TRBV6-1	many	TRBD1	TRBJ1-3	CASSTIAGTGFITGNTIYF	TGTGCCAGCAGTACCATAGCCGGGACAGGATTTATCACGGGAAACACCATATATTTT
TRBV20-1	many	TRBD1	TRBJ2-7	CSAGQGAVSEQYF	TGCAGTGCTGGACAGGGGGCTGTTAGCGAGCAGTACTTC
TRBV5-6	-	-	TRBJ2-5	CASSTVPTSAETQYF	TGTGCCAGCAGCACCGTCCCTACGAGTGCGGAGACCCAGTACTTC
TRBV12-3/TRBV12-4	-	-	TRBJ1-1	CASSPENTEAFF	TGTGCCAGCAGTCCAGAGAACACTGAAGCTTTCTTT
TRBV10-3	few	TRBD1	TRBJ1-4	CAISGTGQVEKLFF	TGTGCCATCAGCGGGACAGGCCAGGTTGAAAAACTGTTTTTT
TRBV6-2/TRBV6-3	-	TRBD1	TRBJ2-5	CASRQGASETQYF	TGTGCCAGCAGACAGGGGGCTTCGGAGACCCAGTACTTC
TRBV6-2/TRBV6-3	few	-	TRBJ2-2	CASPKTRYTGELFF	TGTGCCAGCCCCAAGACTAGATACACCGGGGAGCTGTTTTTT
TRBV15	-	-	TRBJ1-6	CATSREIRDGSPLHF	TGTGCCACCAGCAGAGAGATCCGGGACGGTTCACCCCTCCACTTT
TRBV5-1	few	-	TRBJ2-3	CASSLEGSRSTDTQYF	TGCGCCAGCAGCTTGGAGGGCAGCCGGAGCACAGATACGCAGTATTTT
TRBV10-3	many	-	TRBJ1-2	CAISDRASNYGYTF	TGTGCCATCAGTGATAGGGCATCTAACTATGGCTACACCTTC
TRBV9	many	-	TRBJ2-1	CASSVFHNEQFF	TGTGCCAGCAGCGTTTTCCACAATGAGCAGTTCTTC
TRBV12-3/TRBV12-4	few	TRBD1	TRBJ1-5	CASNPGQGFNQPQHF	TGTGCCAGCAATCCGGGACAGGGATTCAATCAGCCCCAGCATTTT
TRBV28	-	TRBD1	TRBJ1-5	CASSPPGQSSNQPQHF	TGTGCCAGCAGTCCCCCGGGACAGAGTAGCAATCAGCCCCAGCATTTT
TRBV5-1	many	TRBD1	TRBJ2-1	CASSWGQGSNYNEQFF	TGCGCCAGCAGCTGGGGACAGGGGTCGAACTACAATGAGCAGTTCTTC
TRBV12-3/TRBV12-4	-	-	TRBJ2-7	CASSFAGVTYEQYF	TGTGCCAGCAGTTTTGCCGGAGTCACCTACGAGCAGTACTTC
TRBV6-6	-	TRBD2	TRBJ2-7	CASSGDRTSEQYF	TGTGCCAGCAGCGGGGACCGGACTAGCGAGCAGTACTTC
TRBV4-2	many	-	TRBJ2-3	CASSHEQLAGAPDTQYF	TGTGCCAGCAGCCACGAGCAGCTGGCGGGGGCCCCAGATACGCAGTATTTT
TRBV12-3/TRBV12-4	-	TRBD2	TRBJ2-7	CASSFSSGSSDEQYF	TGTGCCAGCAGTTTTAGTAGCGGGAGTTCCGACGAGCAGTACTTC
TRBV7-2	-	-	TRBJ2-1	CASSYLALSSYNEQFF	TGTGCCAGCAGCTACTTAGCGTTGAGCTCCTACAATGAGCAGTTCTTC
TRBV3-1	-	-	TRBJ1-6	CASSQGPGSSYNSPLHF	TGTGCCAGCAGCCAAGGTCCGGGGAGCTCCTATAATTCACCCCTCCACTTT
TRBV13	few	-	TRBJ2-5	CASSLAQEASETQYF	TGTGCCAGCAGCTTAGCCCAAGAGGCAAGCGAGACCCAGTACTTC
TRBV19	few	-	TRBJ2-1	CASRIGRDSDSYNEQFF	TGTGCCAGTAGGATAGGGCGGGATTCGGATTCCTACAATGAGCAGTTCTTC
TRBV5-1	many	-	TRBJ1-2	CASSQLKDGPRASGYTF	TGCGCCAGCAGCCAGTTGAAGGACGGGCCAAGGGCGAGTGGCTACACCTTC
TRBV9	many	-	TRBJ2-3	CASSVAHSGDTQYF	TGTGCCAGCAGCGTAGCTCACAGTGGGGATACGCAGTATTTT
TRBV5-1	many	-	TRBJ2-7	CASSDRGLTYEQYF	TGCGCCAGCAGCGACAGGGGACTAACCTACGAGCAGTACTTC
TRBV4-2	few	-	TRBJ2-7	CASSPAESYEQYF	TGTGCCAGCAGCCCCGCGGAGTCCTACGAGCAGTACTTC
TRBV4-1	-	-	TRBJ2-7	CASSQVVLAYEQYF	TGCGCCAGCAGCCAAGTAGTCCTAGCGTACGAGCAGTACTTC
TRBV4-1	few	TRBD2	TRBJ2-3	CASSQERASGGSTDTQYF	TGCGCCAGCAGCCAAGAAAGGGCCAGCGGGGGCAGCACAGATACGCAGTATTTT
TRBV20-1	many	-	TRBJ1-5	CSAIDGNQPQHF	TGCAGTGCCATAGACGGCAATCAGCCCCAGCATTTT
TRBV7-9	-	-	TRBJ2-7	CASSFSSSYEQYF	TGTGCCAGCAGCTTCTCTAGCTCCTACGAGCAGTACTTC
TRBV12-3/TRBV12-4	-	TRBD1	TRBJ2-2	CASSAGTGVRRGTGELFF	TGTGCCAGCAGTGCCGGGACAGGGGTCCGTCGGGGCACCGGGGAGCTGTTTTTT
TRBV21-1	many	-	TRBJ2-2	CASSPGRLNTGELFF	TGTGCCAGCAGCCCGGGGAGGCTGAACACCGGGGAGCTGTTTTTT
TRBV7-2	many	TRBD1	TRBJ1-4	CASSELTGPLEKLFF	TGTGCCAGCAGCGAGCTGACAGGGCCTCTTGAAAAACTGTTTTTT
TRBV20-1	many	TRBD1	TRBJ2-5	CSASLTTGSETQYF	TGCAGTGCCTCACTTACGACAGGGAGTGAGACCCAGTACTTC
TRBV10-3	many	-	TRBJ2-5	CAISEGDRDVETQYF	TGTGCCATCAGTGAAGGCGATAGGGACGTGGAGACCCAGTACTTC
TRBV7-2	many	-	TRBJ2-7	CASSSPLLDEQYF	TGTGCCAGCAGCTCCCCCCTTCTCGACGAGCAGTACTTC
TRBV28	-	-	TRBJ1-1	CASSSTGGSTEAFF	TGTGCCAGCAGTTCCACCGGGGGGAGCACTGAAGCTTTCTTT
TRBV9	many	TRBD2	TRBJ2-1	CASSVEGTTSYNEQFF	TGTGCCAGCAGCGTAGAGGGGACTACATCCTACAATGAGCAGTTCTTC
TRBV6-2/TRBV6-3	many	-	TRBJ2-7	CASRSTSAGFSSYEQYF	TGTGCCAGCCGTTCCACCTCCGCCGGCTTCTCCTCCTACGAGCAGTACTTC
TRBV28	-	-	TRBJ2-7	CASSSAARQRDGKYF	TGTGCCAGCAGTTCAGCGGCCCGACAGAGGGATGGGAAGTACTTC
TRBV7-8	few	-	TRBJ2-3	CASSLALGAGTDTQYF	TGTGCCAGCAGCTTAGCCCTAGGTGCTGGCACAGATACGCAGTATTTT
TRBV6-2/TRBV6-3	many	TRBD1	TRBJ2-5	CASSRYRGETQYF	TGTGCCAGCAGCCGCTACAGGGGAGAGACCCAGTACTTC
TRBV5-1	few	-	TRBJ1-6	CASSLGIGGLGGNSPLHF	TGCGCCAGCAGCTTGGGGATTGGGGGACTCGGCGGCAATTCACCCCTCCACTTT
TRBV18	-	-	TRBJ1-4	CASSTDGSTNEKLFF	TGTGCCAGCTCAACCGACGGCTCAACTAATGAAAAACTGTTTTTT